Listed here is a single TCR beta chain. The data were obtained in a study of blood T cell repertoires in COVID-19. Libraries were prepared by immunoSEQ multiplex PCR; TCRdb keeps only in-frame clonotypes and omits some of them. The profile covers 150,000 to 200,000 clones, with about 87% appearing a single time and around 0.88% taken by the ten largest. V trimming: 2 bases; J trimming: 2 bases; junction bases outside the gene matches: 4. Per germline, CDR1 GTSNPN and CDR2 SVGIG (reference sequence). The CDR3 has 15 residues. The receptor was isolated from a woman between 18 and 30 years old who had recovered from COVID-19. The sequenced material came from peripheral blood. The rearrangement joins TRBV30 to TRBJ1-4, with 8 bases lining up with TRBD1. CDR3 sequence reads: CAWSLQGATNEKLFF. CDR3 nucleotide sequence: TGTGCCTGGAGTCTCCAGGGGGCGACTAATGAAAAACTGTTTTTT.